The present T cell receptor beta chain was sequenced within a study of glioma-infiltrating T cells after dendritic cell vaccination. Libraries were prepared by immunoSEQ multiplex PCR; TCRdb keeps only in-frame clonotypes and omits some of them. The top ten hold less than 8% of the sample, which has fewer than 75,000 clones, about four fifths seen once. Deletions cut 1 base from V and 1 base from J, with 20 bases between. Germline V gene sequence: CDR1 SGHTA, CDR2 FQGNSA. The CDR3 sequence is 19 residues long. The clonotype comes from a human donor with glioblastoma. The specimen was blood, collected before dendritic cell vaccination. The chain combines TRBV7-2 with TRBJ2-1; D is perhaps TRBD2 (6 bases). DNA of the CDR3: TGTGCCAGCAGCTTAGGGGACTCCTCCCTAGTACCTTCCTACAATGAGCAGTTCTTC. Translation gives CASSLGDSSLVPSYNEQFF. Complete variable domain (other parts from reference TRBV7-2 and TRBJ2-1): GAGVSQSPSNKVTEKGKDVELRCDPISGHTALYWYRQSLGQGLEFLIYFQGNSAPDKSGLPSDRFSAERTGGSVSTLTIQRTQQEDSAVYLCASSLGDSSLVPSYNEQFFGPGTRLTVL.